The 17 T cell receptor beta chains below were found in one sample sequenced in a study of cytomegalovirus exposure and HLA in healthy donors. A multiplex PCR was run with 60 Vbeta primers and 13 Jbeta primers. Some clones are missing from TCRdb's copy, which holds only in-frame ones; the method was immunoSEQ multiplex PCR. This sample contains over 100,000 clones. Sequencing used PBMCs. The receptors were gathered from a man aged 35-49 years in good health and CMV-seropositive.

The V gene is TRBV30, the J gene TRBJ1-4, with D perhaps TRBD1 (5 bases). Germline CDR1 and CDR2: GTSNPN and SVGIG (reference sequence). V shed 0 bases and J shed 5 bases, with 13 bases lying between them. The CDR3 is made up of 15 amino acids. For the CDR3, the DNA is TGTGCCTGGAGTGTGGAAAGAAGGGGAAATGAAAAACTGTTTTTT. Its protein product is CAWSVERRGNEKLFF.

The V gene is TRBV9, the J gene TRBJ2-1, with D tentatively TRBD1 (5 bases). V gave up 0 bases and J gave up 10 bases, with 17 bases separating them. This CDR3 is built from 15 residues. Germline values: CDR1 SGDLS, CDR2 YYNGEE. The CDR3 protein is CASSVDNRWIGEQFF. Here the CDR3 DNA reads TGTGCCAGCAGCGTAGACAACAGGTGGATTGGAGAGCAGTTCTTC.

A remark on this clone: The same CDR3 can be traced to other DNA sequences in this sample. The chain joins TRBV15 to TRBJ2-7, with 8 bases fitting TRBD2. Germline trimming cut 2 bases from V and 4 bases from J; bases unmatched to any gene: 7. From germline, CDR1 is LNHNV and CDR2 YYDKDF (reference sequence). This CDR3 has 15 amino acids. CDR3 bases: TGTGCCACCAGCAGATCCAGCGGGAGTCGGTACGAGCAGTACTTC. It specifies CATSRSSGSRYEQYF.

The chain carries TRBV4-1 and TRBJ1-5; 7 bases are shared with TRBD1. The CDR3 consists of 16 residues. CDR1 and CDR2 (germline): MGHRA, YSYEKL. V was pared by 5 bases and J by 5 bases, with 12 bases of the junction left unmatched. The CDR3: CASSWTTGAVDQPQHF. CDR3 coding DNA: TGCGCCAGCAGCTGGACAACAGGGGCCGTGGATCAGCCCCAGCATTTT.

V gene TRBV5-1 combines with J gene TRBJ2-7, with 11 bases lining up with TRBD2. Germline CDR1 reads SGHRS; CDR2 reads YFSETQ. Trimming took 6 bases from V and 3 from J; bases not matched to a gene: 5. The CDR3 runs to 14 residues. The CDR3 region is CASTMGLADYEQYF. CDR3 coding DNA: TGCGCCAGCACCATGGGACTAGCGGACTACGAGCAGTACTTC.

V gene TRBV15 combines with J gene TRBJ1-5, with a weak D call TRBD1 (5 bases). Between the trimmed V and J ends, which lost 2 bases and 6 bases, there was a span of 11 bases. This CDR3 has 14 amino acids. Germline lookup yields CDR1 LNHNV and CDR2 YYDKDF (reference sequence). CDR3 protein: CATSRWGEGQPQHF. The CDR3 coding sequence is TGTGCCACCAGCAGATGGGGGGAGGGTCAGCCCCAGCATTTT.

The chain links TRBV6-1 to TRBJ2-3; 12 bases fit TRBD2. The V and J ends lost 2 bases and 4 bases, in that order; junction bases with no gene match: 1. The CDR3 extends over 15 amino acids. The germline CDR1 and CDR2 sequences are MNHNS and SASEGT. CDR3 residues: CASSELAGGPDTQYF. CDR3 sequence (DNA): TGTGCCAGCAGTGAACTAGCGGGAGGGCCAGATACGCAGTATTTT.

CDR3 residues: CASRGGLYTEAFF. CDR3 nucleotide sequence: TGTGCCAGCAGGGGAGGCTTGTACACTGAAGCTTTCTTT. The rearrangement links TRBV28 to TRBJ1-1, with D unresolved. The CDR3 is made up of 13 amino acids. The V gene's germline CDR1 is MDHEN and CDR2 SYDVKM. The V end was cut by 6 bases, the J end by 3 bases, with 11 bases between.

V is TRBV10-1 and J is TRBJ2-5, with 10 bases aligning to TRBD1. In germline, CDR1 is WNHNN, CDR2 SYGVQD (reference sequence). CDR3 length: 16 residues. The junction had 7 bases not matched to a gene; V was cut back by 5 bases and J by 1 base. The DNA for the CDR3 is TGCGCCAGCAGTTTGGACAGGGGGTTCTCCCAAGAGACCCAGTACTTC. Translation: CASSLDRGFSQETQYF.

The chain couples TRBV19 to TRBJ1-2; perhaps TRBD1 as D (6 bases). Germline V CDR1 and CDR2: LNHDA, SQIVND (reference sequence). V dropped 5 bases and J dropped 4 bases, with 17 bases sitting between them. The CDR3 length is 15 residues. Here the CDR3 DNA reads TGTGCCAGTAGTCCCAACCCGGCGGGGGCCTATGGCTACACCTTC. This gives the protein CASSPNPAGAYGYTF.

V usage is TRBV7-2 and J usage is TRBJ2-3, with D perhaps matching TRBD1 (5 bases). The CDR3 sequence is 13 residues long. Trimming removed 4 bases at V and 2 bases at J, with 7 bases between. CDR1 is SGHTA, CDR2 FQGNSA, per germline. CDR3 region: CASSSTDTDTQYF. The CDR3 bases are TGTGCCAGCAGCTCGACAGACACAGATACGCAGTATTTT.

J is TRBJ1-4 and V is TRBV6-1; D not certain. The CDR3 has 14 amino acids. Germline CDR1 and CDR2: MNHNS and SASEGT. V lost 8 bases, J lost 3 bases, and 13 bases lay in between. Here the CDR3 reads CASARGEANEKLFF. The DNA for the CDR3 is TGTGCCAGCGCTCGGGGAGAAGCTAATGAAAAACTGTTTTTT.

The genes are TRBV15 and TRBJ2-2; 9 nucleotides agree with TRBD1. Germline V CDR1 and CDR2: LNHNV, YYDKDF (reference sequence). This CDR3 is 14 amino acids long. V shed 3 bases, J shed 7 bases, and the junction held 3 bases outside the gene matches. The CDR3 DNA is TGTGCCACCAGCAGGGACAGGGGAGACGGGGAGCTGTTTTTT. Residues: CATSRDRGDGELFF.

V and J are TRBV7-2 and TRBJ2-5; the match to TRBD2 covers 7 bases. The ends lost 6 bases at V and 5 bases at J; junction bases unmatched: 15. The length of the CDR3 is 16 residues. Germline V gives CDR1 SGHTA, CDR2 FQGNSA. The CDR3 nucleotides read TGTGCCAGCAGACAAAGCGGAGGGGAGGGCCAGGAGACCCAGTACTTC. Protein sequence: CASRQSGGEGQETQYF.

V and J are TRBV29-1 and TRBJ2-1; a weak D match, TRBD2 (7 bases). This CDR3 is built from 14 residues. CDR1 and CDR2 (germline): SQVTM, ANQGSEA. V lost 2 bases and J lost 6, with 14 bases in between. The CDR3 DNA sequence: TGCAGCGTTGAAACAAAGGCGGGGGCCAATGAGCAGTTCTTC. This codes for CSVETKAGANEQFF.

The chain employs TRBV28 and TRBJ2-7; D is perhaps TRBD1 (7 bases). The CDR3 runs to 15 residues. CDR1 MDHEN and CDR2 SYDVKM come from the germline V gene. Between the trimmed V and J ends, which lost 0 bases and 2 bases, there was a span of 11 bases. The CDR3 protein is CASSLWAGGPYEQYF. CDR3 nucleotides: TGTGCCAGCAGTTTATGGGCAGGGGGGCCCTACGAGCAGTACTTC.

This chain connects TRBV5-6 to TRBJ1-5; 10 bases fit TRBD1. The germline CDR1 and CDR2 sequences are SGHDT and YYEEEE. After removal of 0 bases from V and 2 bases from J, the junction contained 2 bases not matched to a gene. The CDR3 is 16 residues long. The CDR3 nucleotides are TGTGCCAGCAGCTTGGACGGGACAGGGGGCAATCAGCCCCAGCATTTT. Protein sequence: CASSLDGTGGNQPQHF.